These 21 T cell receptor beta chains were sequenced from one sample in a study of neoadjuvant nivolumab and ipilimumab in lung cancer. Generated by immunoSEQ multiplex PCR, the TCRdb table keeps only in-frame clones and is missing some. The sample has roughly 5,200 clones; 90% to 95% are singletons. The starting material was blood, obtained after neoadjuvant nivolumab, alone or with ipilimumab, at or shortly before surgery. All receptors derive from an adult with non-small cell lung cancer. Some clones in this sample may be carry-over from other donors' samples.

This clone was seen a single time. V gene TRBV5-1 combines with J gene TRBJ1-1; 10 nucleotides agree with TRBD1. V lost 0 bases and J lost 0; bases outside the gene matches: 5. In germline, CDR1 is SGHRS, CDR2 YFSETQ. This CDR3 has 17 amino acids. CDR3 loop: CASSLARGTGVNTEAFF. CDR3 in DNA: TGCGCCAGCAGCTTGGCCAGAGGGACAGGGGTGAACACTGAAGCTTTCTTT.

The V call is TRBV14, the J call TRBJ1-4; a possible D gene is TRBD1 (6 bases). Deletions cut 3 bases from V and 7 bases from J, with 15 bases between. CDR1 is SGHDN, CDR2 FVKESK, per germline. CDR3 length: 15 residues. This chain's CDR3 is CASSQSTGSGEKLFF. The CDR3, as DNA: TGTGCCAGCAGCCAGTCGACAGGCTCGGGTGAAAAACTGTTTTTT.

Here the CDR3 reads CASSPRSRTSGRVTDTQYF. The CDR3 DNA reads TGCGCCAGCAGCCCAAGAAGCAGGACTAGCGGGAGGGTAACAGATACGCAGTATTTT. The V and J genes are TRBV5-1 and TRBJ2-3, with 15 positions matching TRBD2. V shed 4 bases, J shed 3 bases, and the junction held 12 bases outside the gene matches. CDR3 length: 19 residues. Per the germline V gene, CDR1 is SGHRS and CDR2 is YFSETQ. The entire variable domain, with the rest obtained from reference TRBV5-1 and TRBJ2-3, is as follows: KAGVTQTPRYLIKTRGQQVTLSCSPISGHRSVSWYQQTPGQGLQFLFEYFSETQRNKGNFPGRFSGRQFSNSRSEMNVSTLELGDSALYLCASSPRSRTSGRVTDTQYFGPGTRLTVL.

J is TRBJ2-2 and V is TRBV6-5; 7 bases are a match to TRBD1. This CDR3 is built from 14 residues. J lost 6 bases, V lost 6 bases, and 7 bases had no gene match. Germline V CDR1 and CDR2: MNHEY, SVGAGI. The CDR3 region has the DNA TGTGCCAGCAGCCAAACACAGGGGTCCGGGGAGCTGTTTTTT. Translating it yields CASSQTQGSGELFF.

This chain connects TRBV5-1 to TRBJ2-6; D is undetermined. Trimming pared 0 bases from V and 2 bases from J, leaving 9 bases between. The CDR3 spans 16 residues. Germline V gene data show CDR1 as SGHRS and CDR2 as YFSETQ. CDR3 DNA sequence: TGCGCCAGCAGCTTGGCCCCCCCCGCTGGGGCCAACGTCCTGACTTTC. The encoded protein is CASSLAPPAGANVLTF.

V usage is TRBV5-1 and J usage is TRBJ1-2, with 9 bases matching TRBD1. Germline CDR1 reads SGHRS; CDR2 reads YFSETQ. V lost 0 bases and J lost 8; bases outside the gene matches: 5. CDR3 length: 14 amino acids. CDR3 loop: CASSLEGTGRGYTF. The CDR3 DNA reads as TGCGCCAGCAGCTTGGAAGGGACAGGGCGAGGCTACACCTTC.

This clone has a handful of counts. V is TRBV2 and J is TRBJ2-1; D remains ambiguous. CDR1 is SNHLY and CDR2 is FYNNEI in the germline V gene. The CDR3 contains 11 residues. Trimming took off 1 base at V and 13 bases at J, with 8 bases between the two ends. CDR3 DNA: TGTGCCAGCAGTGAAGGTGGGAATCAGTTCTTC. It is translated as CASSEGGNQFF.

The chain combines TRBV29-1 with TRBJ2-7; the D gene is possibly TRBD2 (5 bases). V was clipped by 3 bases and J by 0 bases, with 12 bases between them. This CDR3 is built from 14 residues. Germline CDR1 is SQVTM and CDR2 is ANQGSEA. Here the CDR3 DNA reads TGCAGCGTTGAGTTGGGTGGGAGCTCCTACGAGCAGTACTTC. Protein product: CSVELGGSSYEQYF.

The chain carries TRBV19 and TRBJ2-5, with D perhaps matching TRBD1 or TRBD2 (5 bases each). Looked up from germline, CDR1 is LNHDA and CDR2 is SQIVND (reference sequence). V lost 10 bases and J 4 bases, leaving 25 bases between the germline ends. This CDR3 region has 16 residues. CDR3 sequence: CATKSSNAGAGETQYF. Here the CDR3 DNA reads TGTGCCACCAAATCCTCAAATGCCGGGGCCGGAGAGACCCAGTACTTC.

This chain joins TRBV6-5 and TRBJ2-4, with D uncertain. The length of the CDR3 is 16 residues. CDR1 MNHEY and CDR2 SVGAGI come from the germline V gene. The V gene lost 0 bases and the J gene lost 2 bases, with 11 bases spanning the gap. CDR3 sequence: CASSYSGSLTKNIQYF. The CDR3 DNA follows: TGTGCCAGCAGTTACTCTGGGTCCCTAACCAAAAACATTCAGTACTTC.

This clone is a singleton in its sample. The chain has TRBV5-4 and TRBJ2-3, with 9 bases matching TRBD1. This CDR3 region has 16 residues. Losses at the gene ends were 4 bases for V and 2 bases for J; bases not matched to a gene: 8. Germline CDR1 is SGHNT and CDR2 is YYREEE (reference sequence). CDR3 bases: TGTGCCAGCAGCCCCCGGGGACAGGGAAACACAGATACGCAGTATTTT. Its protein is CASSPRGQGNTDTQYF.

This clone occurred once. The chain couples TRBV4-1 to TRBJ2-7, with D uncertain. The CDR3 runs 16 residues. Between the trimmed V and J ends, which lost 3 bases and 3 bases, there was a span of 18 bases. Germline CDR1 is MGHRA and CDR2 is YSYEKL. Here the CDR3 DNA reads TGCGCCAGCAGCCACCTTGGGATCCCCCCTTTCTACGAGCAGTACTTC. It codes for CASSHLGIPPFYEQYF.

The chain uses TRBV5-6 and TRBJ2-7; a weak D match, TRBD1 (7 bases). The CDR3 totals 15 residues. The V end was cut by 2 bases, the J end by 0 bases, with 12 bases between. Germline-derived CDR1 and CDR2 are SGHDT and YYEEEE. Here the CDR3 reads CASSLGGDSSYEQYF. CDR3 DNA: TGTGCCAGCAGCTTAGGCGGGGACAGCTCCTACGAGCAGTACTTC.

This clone was recorded once. The chain has TRBV9 and TRBJ2-2; TRBD1 agrees at 7 bases. Germline V gives CDR1 SGDLS, CDR2 YYNGEE. V trimming: 5 bases; J trimming: 6 bases; junction bases outside the gene matches: 4. This CDR3 contains 13 residues. Here the CDR3 reads CASRAGTAGELFF. CDR3 bases: TGTGCCAGCAGGGCAGGGACAGCCGGGGAGCTGTTTTTT.

The chain has TRBV29-1 and TRBJ2-7; tentative D call: TRBD1 (6 bases). Germline V gene lookup returns CDR1 SQVTM and CDR2 ANQGSEA. The germline V and J ends were trimmed by 4 bases and 2 bases, with 6 bases remaining between them. CDR3 length: 11 residues. For the CDR3, the DNA is TGCAGCGTTGGACAGGCCTACGAGCAGTACTTC. It specifies CSVGQAYEQYF.

This clone occurred once. V is TRBV9 and J is TRBJ2-1, with a weak D call TRBD2 (6 bases). Germline V gene sequence: CDR1 SGDLS, CDR2 YYNGEE. V was pared by 4 bases and J by 7 bases, with 12 bases between. The CDR3 runs 13 residues. CDR3 in amino acids: CASSPGVGNEQFF. The CDR3 DNA is TGTGCCAGCAGCCCGGGGGTCGGGAATGAGCAGTTCTTC.

This clone showed up just once. This rearrangement joins TRBV5-4 to TRBJ1-2, with TRBD1 matching over 7 bases. The CDR3 consists of 14 residues. Germline CDR1 is SGHNT and CDR2 is YYREEE (reference sequence). Trimming at V came to 0 bases and at J to 8 bases, leaving 7 bases not matched to a gene. Here the CDR3 reads CASSLVGGARGYTF. The CDR3 region has the DNA TGTGCCAGCAGCTTGGTAGGGGGCGCGAGAGGCTACACCTTC. The full variable domain, with the rest looked up from reference TRBV5-4 and TRBJ1-2, is ETGVTQSPTHLIKTRGQQVTLRCSSQSGHNTVSWYQQALGQGPQFIFQYYREEENGRGNFPPRFSGLQFPNYSSELNVNALELDDSALYLCASSLVGGARGYTFGSGTRLTVV.

The V call is TRBV4-1, the J call TRBJ2-7; no clear D gene. Germline CDR1 and CDR2: MGHRA and YSYEKL. CDR3 length: 12 residues. The V gene lost 0 bases and the J gene lost 3 bases, with 3 bases spanning the gap. This CDR3 is CASSQEGYEQYF. The CDR3 DNA follows: TGCGCCAGCAGCCAAGAGGGCTACGAGCAGTACTTC.

The chain joins TRBV7-3 to TRBJ2-7, with D tentatively TRBD1 (6 bases). Germline-derived CDR1 and CDR2 are SGHTA and FQGTGA. V was clipped by 6 bases and J by 0 bases, with 12 bases between them. The length of the CDR3 is 14 residues. The DNA for the CDR3 is TGTGCCAGCAGTCCAGACAGGAGCTCCTACGAGCAGTACTTC. Protein product: CASSPDRSSYEQYF.

The rearrangement uses TRBV5-1 and TRBJ1-4, with no clear D. The germline V and J ends were trimmed by 1 base and 0 bases, with 10 bases remaining between them. CDR1 is SGHRS and CDR2 is YFSETQ in the germline V gene. This CDR3 has 16 residues. The DNA of the CDR3 is TGCGCCAGCAGCTTGAGTTCGGGCGCAACTAATGAAAAACTGTTTTTT. This codes for CASSLSSGATNEKLFF.

The CDR3 region has the DNA TGTGCTAGTGGTTTGAGCACAGATACGCAGTATTTT. It specifies CASGLSTDTQYF. This chain uses TRBV12-5 with TRBJ2-3; D is unclear. The V gene's germline CDR1 is LGHNT and CDR2 FRNRAP. This CDR3 has 12 amino acids. Between the trimmed V and J ends, which lost 2 bases and 0 bases, there was a span of 0 bases.